This T cell receptor (beta chain) was observed in a study of T cells after posttransplantation cyclophosphamide. Study-wide findings and caveats: After PTCy, TRB diversity resembled that of CNI/methotrexate controls. Donor-recipient repertoire similarity was low at 1-2 months, rising over year one. Skin or GI-infiltrating T cells shared few TRB sequences with blood.

Profiling relied on immunoSEQ multiplex PCR, and the TCRdb table lists in-frame clones only, not all of them. The sample holds some 16,000 clones; around 85% are singletons and the top ten take approximately 30%. Points on this clone: Its antigen is unidentified.

Methotrexate plus calcineurin inhibitor accompanied controls' myeloablative marrow transplants; sampling was 1 year later. Trimming removed 1 base from V and 0 bases from J, with 13 bases in between. The germline V gene encodes CDR1 KGHSH and CDR2 LQKENI. The CDR3 is made up of 17 amino acids. The sample consisted of PBMCs, taken after allogeneic stem cell transplant with calcineurin inhibitor and methotrexate. The clonotype was recovered from a female patient aged 18 to 35 who received an allogeneic stem cell transplant from an unrelated donor, was CMV-positive, and had acute and chronic GVHD. Some T cells may be provided by the graft donor. The chain combines TRBV18 with TRBJ2-1; TRBD1 might be the D (5 bases). CDR3 sequence reads: CASSPRGYRSSYNEQFF. DNA for the CDR3: TGTGCCAGCTCACCACGGGGCTATCGAAGCTCCTACAATGAGCAGTTCTTC.